The 11 T cell receptor beta chains reported below all come from one sample, sequenced in a study of T cell responses to AZD1222 COVID-19 vaccine. Profiled with immunoSEQ multiplex PCR; TCRdb holds only in-frame clones, not every one. The table lists 120,000 or so clones, about nine tenths of them singletons. Specimen: peripheral blood, collected on day 0 of AZD1222 vaccination. The receptors here all came from an adult in good health.

The chain uses TRBV10-3 and TRBJ1-3, with D unresolved. The CDR3 length is 15 residues. The germline V and J ends were trimmed by 6 bases and 2 bases, with 14 bases remaining between them. CDR1 and CDR2 (germline): ENHRY, SYGVKD. In DNA form, the CDR3 reads TGTGCCATCAGGTATTCGGTGGTTACTGGAAACACCATATATTTT. Protein sequence: CAIRYSVVTGNTIYF.

This clone was detected only once. V gene TRBV28 combines with J gene TRBJ1-4; a weak D match, TRBD1 (5 bases). V gave up 8 bases and J gave up 8 bases, with 21 bases separating them. This CDR3 contains 15 residues. Germline V lookup: CDR1 MDHEN, CDR2 SYDVKM. CDR3 in amino acids: CASGGRGQGGEKLFF. The CDR3 nucleotides are TGTGCCAGCGGGGGACGAGGGCAGGGAGGCGAAAAACTGTTTTTT.

This clone was observed a single time. The chain joins TRBV19 to TRBJ2-7; TRBD1 might be the D (5 bases). The germline gives CDR1 LNHDA, CDR2 SQIVND (reference sequence). V was shortened by 1 base and J by 3 bases, with 10 bases between the two germline ends. The CDR3 has 14 amino acids. The CDR3 here is CASSIGQGFYEQYF. The CDR3 nucleotides are TGTGCCAGTAGTATAGGTCAGGGATTCTACGAGCAGTACTTC.

This chain uses TRBV6-5 with TRBJ2-1; D is possibly TRBD2 (6 bases). Germline V CDR1 and CDR2: MNHEY, SVGAGI. The CDR3 runs to 15 residues. V gave up 1 base and J gave up 7 bases, with 14 bases separating them. The CDR3 nucleotides read TGTGCCAGCAGTTACTTACGGGGGAGAGGGAATGAGCAGTTCTTC. Translation gives CASSYLRGRGNEQFF.

The chain is built from TRBV4-2 and TRBJ2-5, with D perhaps assigned TRBD1 or TRBD2 (5 bases each). Germline V lookup: CDR1 LGHNA, CDR2 YNFKEQ. There are 15 residues in the CDR3. The V and J ends lost 0 bases and 3 bases respectively, with 11 bases between them. CDR3 protein: CASSQEGRAKETQYF. The DNA of the CDR3 is TGTGCCAGCAGCCAAGAGGGGCGGGCAAAAGAGACCCAGTACTTC.

This clone was picked up a small number of times. The genes are TRBV9 and TRBJ2-2; D possibly corresponds to TRBD2 (5 bases). The ends were cut back, 3 bases at V and 5 bases at J, with 8 bases in the middle. Germline values: CDR1 SGDLS, CDR2 YYNGEE. The CDR3 length is 13 residues. The CDR3 spells CASSGGGTGELFF. CDR3 nucleotide sequence: TGTGCCAGCAGCGGCGGAGGAACCGGGGAGCTGTTTTTT.

The genes are TRBV5-3 and TRBJ2-1; 9 nucleotides match TRBD2. TRBV5-3 is noted as an ORF with a role that remains uncertain. The CDR3 is 14 amino acids. Trimming took 7 bases from V and 6 from J; bases not matched to a gene: 8. As DNA, the CDR3 is TGTGCCAGAGGGGGCGGGAGGGCCCCCAATGAGCAGTTCTTC. Residues: CARGGGRAPNEQFF.

The chain couples TRBV6-5 to TRBJ2-6; D is uncertain. CDR1 and CDR2 from the germline V gene are MNHEY and SVGAGI. The CDR3 sequence is 13 residues long. Trimming took 6 bases from V and 0 from J, leaving 3 bases between them. CDR3 loop: CASRGSGANVLTF. The CDR3 coding sequence is TGTGCCAGCAGGGGCTCTGGGGCCAACGTCCTGACTTTC.

The chain combines TRBV21-1 with TRBJ2-7; the table's TRBD2 call for D was not verified on the DNA. TRBV21-1 is recorded as a pseudogene. This CDR3 spans 16 amino acids. The CDR3 loop is CASSKPEDYPSYEQYF. The DNA for the CDR3 is TGTGCCAGCAGCAAGCCCGAGGACTACCCTTCCTACGAGCAGTACTTC.

J is TRBJ1-2 and V is TRBV27; D may be TRBD1 (5 bases). CDR3 length equals 16 residues. Germline V lookup: CDR1 MNHEY, CDR2 SMNVEV (reference sequence). The V gene lost 2 bases and the J gene lost 2 bases, with 15 bases spanning the gap. The CDR3 sequence: CASSLRRSDRNYGYTF. CDR3 nucleotides: TGTGCCAGCAGTTTAAGAAGGTCAGACAGAAACTATGGCTACACCTTC.

This clone was seen a few times. Here the CDR3 reads CASSLTGRDWASTDTQYF. CDR3 nucleotide sequence: TGTGCCAGCAGCCTAACAGGGCGCGACTGGGCTAGCACAGATACGCAGTATTTT. The J gene is TRBJ2-3, the V gene TRBV14, with D perhaps TRBD1 (6 bases). This CDR3 spans 18 amino acids. Trimming took 4 bases from V and 0 from J, leaving 20 bases between them. Germline V CDR1 and CDR2: SGHDN, FVKESK.